Shown below are 7 T cell receptor beta chains from a single sample sequenced in a study of glioma-infiltrating T cells. Amplification of TCR alpha and beta CDR3 regions from RNA used iRepertoire nested multiplex PCR. TCRdb reprocessed the multiplex PCR reads via MiXCR and lists one record per CDR3 protein. The sample contains under 200,000 distinct CDR3 sequences, around 40% of which appear only once. The sequenced material came from glioma tissue, nonneoplastic brain tissue, or PBMCs (not recorded which). These receptors were collected from a human donor with low-grade glioma or glioblastoma, undergoing nonglioma brain surgery, or in good health (not recorded which).

This chain joins TRBV20-1 and TRBJ1-4, with D possibly being TRBD1 (5 bases). CDR3 length: 15 amino acids. The ends were cut back, 6 bases at V and 2 bases at J, with 16 bases in the middle. The germline gives CDR1 DFQATT, CDR2 SNEGSKA (reference sequence). Here the CDR3 reads CSASFGRDTNEKLFF. In nucleotides, the CDR3 is TGCAGTGCAAGCTTCGGCAGGGACACTAATGAAAAACTGTTTTTT.

This clonotype was counted between two and nine times. The gene calls are TRBV2 and TRBJ2-6; D tentatively fits TRBD1 or TRBD2 (6 bases each). Germline CDR1 and CDR2: SNHLY and FYNNEI. Trimming cost V 8 bases and J 4 bases, with 9 bases left between them. The CDR3 is 13 residues long. The CDR3 protein is CASGGPGANVLTF. CDR3 nucleotides: TGTGCCAGCGGGGGGCCCGGGGCCAACGTCCTGACTTTC.

DNA for the CDR3: TGTGCCAGCAGGATTCGGTCGCCCCAGCATTTT. Translated, it gives CASRIRSPQHF. The rearrangement joins TRBV6-5 to TRBJ1-5; D gene unclear. Trimming took off 6 bases at V and 9 bases at J, with 9 bases between the two ends. This CDR3 has 11 amino acids. Germline CDR1 MNHEY, CDR2 SVGAGI.

This clonotype has only a few counts. V is TRBV19 and J is TRBJ2-1; 10 bases line up with TRBD2. The CDR3 has 15 amino acids. The V gene end was trimmed by 4 bases and the J gene end by 6 bases; junction bases not matched to a gene: 6. Germline loops: CDR1 LNHDA, CDR2 SQIVND (reference sequence). The CDR3 DNA reads TGTGCCAGTAGTACGGTAGCGGGAGGCCCCAATGAGCAGTTCTTC. It specifies CASSTVAGGPNEQFF.

The genes are TRBV28 and TRBJ2-7, with D tentatively TRBD2 (5 bases). The CDR3 runs 11 residues. Per germline, CDR1 MDHEN and CDR2 SYDVKM. The V end was cut by 3 bases, the J end by 11 bases, with 11 bases between. The CDR3 region has the DNA TGTGCCAGCAGTTTCGGGGAGACCAAGTACTTC. Protein sequence: CASSFGETKYF.

This clonotype was observed at least ten times. The gene calls are TRBV28 and TRBJ2-1; a weak D match, TRBD1 (6 bases). Trimming removed 5 bases from V and 9 bases from J, with 14 bases in between. This CDR3 has 13 amino acids. The germline V gene has CDR1 MDHEN and CDR2 SYDVKM. DNA for the CDR3: TGTGCCAGCAGTCTCACAGGGCAGCGTGAGCAGTTCTTC. Its protein product is CASSLTGQREQFF.

This clonotype was observed a handful of times. The chain recombines TRBV28 with TRBJ2-4, with 10 bases that match TRBD2. The CDR3 is made up of 15 amino acids. The ends lost 7 bases at V and 5 bases at J; junction bases unmatched: 8. From germline, CDR1 is MDHEN and CDR2 SYDVKM. CDR3 in DNA: TGTGCCAGCAACCAGCGGGAGGGGGCCCAAAACATTCAGTACTTC. Translating gives CASNQREGAQNIQYF.